The source of this T cell receptor beta chain is a study of T cells in tuberculosis. Study details: A South African cohort included IGRA-negative adolescents, latently infected IGRA-positive adolescents and adults with active tuberculosis.

Method: immunoSEQ multiplex PCR; TCRdb's copy keeps in-frame clones and lacks some. The data show fewer than 45,000 clones, with nearly 95% seen just once and approximately 7.9% held by the top ten. Each clinical donor contributed on average approximately 90,000 T cells from unsorted cryopreserved PBMC. General observations from the study: Smaller distances to GMM-specific TCRs suggested their expansion in active tuberculosis.

This clone was counted a single time. Its antigen is not identified. V dropped 4 bases and J dropped 5 bases, with 8 bases sitting between them. CDR1 is SNHLY, CDR2 FYNNEI, per germline. The CDR3 runs to 12 residues. V usage is TRBV2 and J usage is TRBJ1-2; D is undetermined. The source is a donor between 10 and 35 years old with latent tuberculosis or without tuberculosis infection. The source material was PBMCs. CDR3 region: CASSVTVYGYTF. CDR3 nucleotides: TGTGCCAGCAGTGTTACGGTATATGGCTACACCTTC.